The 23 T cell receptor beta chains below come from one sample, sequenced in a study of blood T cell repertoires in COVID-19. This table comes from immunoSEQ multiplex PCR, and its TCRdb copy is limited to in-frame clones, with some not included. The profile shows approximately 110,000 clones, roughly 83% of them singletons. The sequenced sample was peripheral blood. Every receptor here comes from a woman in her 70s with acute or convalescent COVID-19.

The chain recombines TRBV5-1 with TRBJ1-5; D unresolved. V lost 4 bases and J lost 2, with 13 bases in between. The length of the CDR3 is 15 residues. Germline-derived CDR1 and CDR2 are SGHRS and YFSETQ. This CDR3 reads CASSLTGMGNQPQHF. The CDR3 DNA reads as TGCGCCAGCAGCCTGACGGGGATGGGCAATCAGCCCCAGCATTTT.

This chain's CDR3 is CASSRGARGYEKLFF. Here the CDR3 DNA reads TGTGCCAGTAGTCGCGGGGCCCGCGGTTATGAAAAACTGTTTTTT. V and J are TRBV19 and TRBJ1-4; a weak D match, TRBD1 (5 bases). The CDR3 spans 15 residues. CDR1 is LNHDA and CDR2 is SQIVND in the germline V gene (reference sequence). Trimming removed 5 bases at V and 6 bases at J, with 16 bases between.

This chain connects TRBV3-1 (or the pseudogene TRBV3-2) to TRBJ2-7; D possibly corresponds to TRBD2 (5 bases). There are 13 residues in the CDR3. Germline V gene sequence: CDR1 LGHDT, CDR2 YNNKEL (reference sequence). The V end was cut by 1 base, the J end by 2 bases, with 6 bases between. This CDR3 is CASSQGGTYEQYF. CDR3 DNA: TGTGCCAGCAGCCAAGGAGGGACCTACGAGCAGTACTTC.

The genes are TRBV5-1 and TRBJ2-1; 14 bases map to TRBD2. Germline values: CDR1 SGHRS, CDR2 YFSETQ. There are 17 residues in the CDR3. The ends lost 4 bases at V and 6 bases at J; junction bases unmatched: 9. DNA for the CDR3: TGCGCCAGCAGCCACCGGACTAGCGGGAGGTCGGTCAATGAGCAGTTCTTC. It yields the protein CASSHRTSGRSVNEQFF. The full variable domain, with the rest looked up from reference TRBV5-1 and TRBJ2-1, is KAGVTQTPRYLIKTRGQQVTLSCSPISGHRSVSWYQQTPGQGLQFLFEYFSETQRNKGNFPGRFSGRQFSNSRSEMNVSTLELGDSALYLCASSHRTSGRSVNEQFFGPGTRLTVL.

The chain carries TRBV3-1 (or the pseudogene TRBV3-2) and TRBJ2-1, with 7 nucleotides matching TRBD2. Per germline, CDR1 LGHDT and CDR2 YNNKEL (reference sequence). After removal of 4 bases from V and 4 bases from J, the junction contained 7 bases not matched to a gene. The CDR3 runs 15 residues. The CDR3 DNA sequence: TGTGCCAGCAGCCGGCTAGCGGCCCCGTACAATGAGCAGTTCTTC. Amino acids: CASSRLAAPYNEQFF.

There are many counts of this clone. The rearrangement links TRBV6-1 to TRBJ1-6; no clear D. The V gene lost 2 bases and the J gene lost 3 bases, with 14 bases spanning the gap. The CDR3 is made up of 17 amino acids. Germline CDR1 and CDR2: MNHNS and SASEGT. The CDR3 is CASSETRRGIYNSPLHF. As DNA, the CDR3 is TGTGCCAGCAGTGAAACTCGCCGAGGGATCTATAATTCACCCCTCCACTTT.

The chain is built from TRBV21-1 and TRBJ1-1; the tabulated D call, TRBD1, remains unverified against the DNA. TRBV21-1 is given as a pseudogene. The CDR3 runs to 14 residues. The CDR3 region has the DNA TGTGCCAGCAGCAAAGGACAGATGAACACTGAAGCTTTCTTT. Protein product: CASSKGQMNTEAFF.

The CDR3 nucleotides read TGTGCCAGCAGAGTAACAGGGAACACTGAAGCTTTCTTT. It codes for CASRVTGNTEAFF. This rearrangement joins TRBV6-5 to TRBJ1-1; TRBD1 is a possible D gene (5 bases). Germline lookup yields CDR1 MNHEY and CDR2 SVGAGI. The V and J ends lost 6 bases and 1 base respectively, with 9 bases between them. There are 13 residues in the CDR3.

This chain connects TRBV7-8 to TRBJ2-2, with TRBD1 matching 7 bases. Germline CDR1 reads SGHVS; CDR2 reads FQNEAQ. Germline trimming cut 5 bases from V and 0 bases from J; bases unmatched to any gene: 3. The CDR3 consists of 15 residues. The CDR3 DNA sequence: TGTGCCAGCAGCCGCGACAGGGCGAACACCGGGGAGCTGTTTTTT. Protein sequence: CASSRDRANTGELFF.

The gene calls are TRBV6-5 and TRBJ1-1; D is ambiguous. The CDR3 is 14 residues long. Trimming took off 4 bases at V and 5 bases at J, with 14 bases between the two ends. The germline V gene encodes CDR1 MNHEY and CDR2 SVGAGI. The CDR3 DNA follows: TGTGCCAGCAGTTCGAATTTAGTGATAACTGAAGCTTTCTTT. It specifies CASSSNLVITEAFF.

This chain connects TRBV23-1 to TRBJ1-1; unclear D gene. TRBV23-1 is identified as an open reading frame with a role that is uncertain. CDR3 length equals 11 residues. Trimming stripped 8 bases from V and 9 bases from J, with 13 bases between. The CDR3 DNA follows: TGCGCCAGCGCCCGGAGGAGGAAAGCTTTCTTT. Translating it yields CASARRRKAFF.

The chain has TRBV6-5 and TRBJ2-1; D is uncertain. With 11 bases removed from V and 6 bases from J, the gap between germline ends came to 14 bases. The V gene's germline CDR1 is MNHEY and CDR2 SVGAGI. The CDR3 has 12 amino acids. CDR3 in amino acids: CAVSTVSNEQFF. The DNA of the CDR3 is TGTGCCGTCTCTACAGTTTCCAATGAGCAGTTCTTC.

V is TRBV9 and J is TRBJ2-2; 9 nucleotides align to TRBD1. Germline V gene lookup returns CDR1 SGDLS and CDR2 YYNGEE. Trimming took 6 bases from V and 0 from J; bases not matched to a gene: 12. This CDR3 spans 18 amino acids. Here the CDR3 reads CASTTVIQGAPNTGELFF. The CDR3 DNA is TGTGCCAGCACCACGGTTATACAGGGGGCTCCGAACACCGGGGAGCTGTTTTTT.

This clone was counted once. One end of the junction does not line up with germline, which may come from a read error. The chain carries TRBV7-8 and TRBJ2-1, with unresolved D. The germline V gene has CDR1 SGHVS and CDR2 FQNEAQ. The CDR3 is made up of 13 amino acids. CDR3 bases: TGTGCCAGCACCTTAGATCTCTACAATGAGCAGTTCTTC. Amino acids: CASTLDLYNEQFF.

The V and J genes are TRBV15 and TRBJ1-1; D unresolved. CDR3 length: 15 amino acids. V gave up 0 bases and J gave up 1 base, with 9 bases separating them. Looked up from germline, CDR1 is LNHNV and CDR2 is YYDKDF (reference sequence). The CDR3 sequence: CATSRDAGRNTEAFF. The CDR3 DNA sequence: TGTGCCACCAGCAGAGATGCGGGAAGGAACACTGAAGCTTTCTTT.

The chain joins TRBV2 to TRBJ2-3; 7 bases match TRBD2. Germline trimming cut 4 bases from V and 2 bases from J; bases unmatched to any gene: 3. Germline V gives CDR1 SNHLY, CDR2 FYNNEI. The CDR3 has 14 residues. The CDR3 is CASSASGHTDTQYF. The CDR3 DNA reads TGTGCCAGCAGTGCTAGCGGACACACAGATACGCAGTATTTT.

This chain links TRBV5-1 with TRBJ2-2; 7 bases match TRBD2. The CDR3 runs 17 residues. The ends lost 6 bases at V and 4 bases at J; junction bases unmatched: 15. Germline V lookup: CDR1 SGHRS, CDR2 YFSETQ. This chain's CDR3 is CASTRSEGGGLTGELFF. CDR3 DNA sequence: TGCGCCAGCACCCGCTCGGAGGGCGGGGGTCTCACCGGGGAGCTGTTTTTT.

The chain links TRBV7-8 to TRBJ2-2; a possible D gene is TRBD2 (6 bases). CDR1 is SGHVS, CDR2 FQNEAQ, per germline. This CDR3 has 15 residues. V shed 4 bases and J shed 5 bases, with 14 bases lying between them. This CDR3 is CASSSRRDRTGELFF. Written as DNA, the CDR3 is TGTGCCAGCAGCTCTAGGAGGGATAGGACCGGGGAGCTGTTTTTT. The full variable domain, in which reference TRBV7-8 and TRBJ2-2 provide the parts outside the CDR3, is GAGVSQSPRYKVAKRGQDVALRCDPISGHVSLFWYQQALGQGPEFLTYFQNEAQLDKSGLPSDRFFAERPEGSVSTLKIQRTQQEDSAVYLCASSSRRDRTGELFFGEGSRLTVL.

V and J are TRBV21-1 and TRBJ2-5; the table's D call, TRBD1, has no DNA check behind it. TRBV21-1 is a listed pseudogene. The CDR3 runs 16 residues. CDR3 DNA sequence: TGTGCCAGCAGCCCCAGTCGGCAGGGACAAGGGGAGACCCAGTACTTC. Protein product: CASSPSRQGQGETQYF.

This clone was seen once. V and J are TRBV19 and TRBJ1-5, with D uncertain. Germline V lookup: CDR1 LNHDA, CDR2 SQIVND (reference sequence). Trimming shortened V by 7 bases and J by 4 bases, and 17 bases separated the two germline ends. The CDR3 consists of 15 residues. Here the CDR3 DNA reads TGTGCCAGTACCCCCGGCGGTTACTGGAATCAGCCCCAGCATTTT. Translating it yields CASTPGGYWNQPQHF.

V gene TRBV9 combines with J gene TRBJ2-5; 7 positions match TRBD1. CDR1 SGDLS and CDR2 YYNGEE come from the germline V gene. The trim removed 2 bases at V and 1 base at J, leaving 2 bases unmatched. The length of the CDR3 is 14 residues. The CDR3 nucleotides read TGTGCCAGCAGCGTTGGGACAGTCCAAGAGACCCAGTACTTC. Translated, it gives CASSVGTVQETQYF.

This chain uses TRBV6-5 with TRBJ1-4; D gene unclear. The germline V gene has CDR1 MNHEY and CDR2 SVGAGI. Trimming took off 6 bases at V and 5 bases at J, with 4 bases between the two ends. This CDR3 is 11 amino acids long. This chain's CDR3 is CASRLNEKLFF. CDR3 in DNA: TGTGCCAGCAGACTCAATGAAAAACTGTTTTTT.

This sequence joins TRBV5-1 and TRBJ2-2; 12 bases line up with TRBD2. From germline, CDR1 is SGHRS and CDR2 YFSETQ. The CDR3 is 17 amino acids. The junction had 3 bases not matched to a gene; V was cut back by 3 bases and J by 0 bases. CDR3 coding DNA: TGCGCCAGCAGCTCGGGACTAGCGGGTGCGAACACCGGGGAGCTGTTTTTT. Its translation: CASSSGLAGANTGELFF.